A selection of T cell receptor beta chains follows, all from one sample in a study of T-cell reconstitution after alpha-beta-depleted transplantation in children. MiXCR was run by TCRdb on the PCR reads, yielding one entry per CDR3 protein. The sample gives about 510,000 distinct CDR3 sequences, roughly an eighth of which show up once; approximately 14% is in the top ten. The sample consisted of PBMCs, mostly from graft donor cells, taken 180 days after TCRalphabeta/CD19-depleted stem cell transplant. The receptor source for this set is a female patient aged 2 to 10 who had a stem cell transplant for aplastic anemia, so the T cells may come from the graft donor. CDR3s include the opening cysteine and the closing phenylalanine or tryptophan. D genes are given only for firm matches. Some rows have no size entry. The others give once, few or many, or a class for an expanded clone.

TRBV6-2/TRBV6-3	TRBJ2-1	NA	TRBD2	TGTGCCAGCAGACCCTTTCTCGTAGCGGGAGGGGAAAATGAGCAGTTCTTC	CASRPFLVAGGENEQFF
TRBV3-1	TRBJ2-3	few	NA	TGTGCCAGCAGGCCAAGTGTCAGGGAGGATACGCAGTATTTT	CASRPSVREDTQYF
TRBV12-3/TRBV12-4	TRBJ2-3	many	TRBD2	TGTGCCAGCAGCCCCAGGACTAGCGCGACAGATACGCAGTATTTT	CASSPRTSATDTQYF
TRBV14	TRBJ2-1	NA	TRBD2	TGTGCCAGCAGCCAAAAGACTAGCGGGAGGGGAAATGAGCAGTTCTTC	CASSQKTSGRGNEQFF
TRBV29-1	TRBJ2-1	few	NA	TGCAGCGTTTCTCTGTATGATGAGCAGTTCTTC	CSVSLYDEQFF
TRBV29-1	TRBJ2-7	NA	NA	TGCAGCGCCGGGCAGGCGGAACGGTACGAGCAGTACTTC	CSAGQAERYEQYF
TRBV9	TRBJ2-7	few	NA	TGTGCCAGCAGCGCCCAGGGTGGGGCGGAGGAGCAGTACTTC	CASSAQGGAEEQYF
TRBV24-1	TRBJ2-3	many	NA	TGTGCCACCAGTGATCCCGCGGAGGGGACCAGCACAGATACGCAGTATTTT	CATSDPAEGTSTDTQYF
TRBV12-3/TRBV12-4	TRBJ2-2	NA	TRBD1	TGTGCCAGCAGCCCGACAGGGAGAGTCTCCGGGGAGCTGTTTTTT	CASSPTGRVSGELFF
TRBV28	TRBJ2-2	few	NA	TGTGCCAGCAGTTTGCTAGCCTGGGTCGACACCGGGGAGCTGTTTTTT	CASSLLAWVDTGELFF
TRBV29-1	TRBJ2-1	NA	TRBD1	TGCAGCGTTGGACCAGCAGGGGGCCCCTACAATGAGCAGTTCTTC	CSVGPAGGPYNEQFF
TRBV12-3/TRBV12-4	TRBJ1-1	many	NA	TGTGCCAGCAGTTGGCTTCTGTTAGGCACTGAAGCTTTCTTT	CASSWLLLGTEAFF
TRBV20-1	TRBJ1-5	NA	TRBD1	TGCAGTGCTAGATCCCGGGACAGGGGGTGGGAAAATCAGCCCCAGCATTTT	CSARSRDRGWENQPQHF
TRBV12-3/TRBV12-4	TRBJ2-1	NA	TRBD1	TGTGCCAGCAGAGGACAGGGGGCTAAGTTCTTC	CASRGQGAKFF
TRBV11-2	TRBJ2-2	NA	TRBD1	TGTGCCAGCAGCTTAGGGGGGGACAGGAGGCTAAACACCGGGGAGCTGTTTTTT	CASSLGGDRRLNTGELFF
TRBV6-2/TRBV6-3	TRBJ2-1	NA	NA	TGTGCCACCGGATCCTACAATGAGCAGTTCTTC	CATGSYNEQFF
TRBV20-1	TRBJ2-3	many	TRBD2	TGCAGTGCTGTCCGCCTAGCGGGAGGAGGCACAGATACGCAGTATTTT	CSAVRLAGGGTDTQYF